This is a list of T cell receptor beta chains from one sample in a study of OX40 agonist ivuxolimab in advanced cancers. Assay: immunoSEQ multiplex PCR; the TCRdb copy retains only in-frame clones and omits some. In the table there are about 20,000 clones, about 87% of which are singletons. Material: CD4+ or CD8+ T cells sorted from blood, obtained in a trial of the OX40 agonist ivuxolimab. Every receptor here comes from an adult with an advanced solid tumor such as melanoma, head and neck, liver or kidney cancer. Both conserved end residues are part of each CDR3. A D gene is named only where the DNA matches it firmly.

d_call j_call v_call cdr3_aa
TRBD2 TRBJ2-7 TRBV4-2 CASSSLSGTSYEQYF
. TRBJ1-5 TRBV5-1 CASSLDGGNNQPQHF
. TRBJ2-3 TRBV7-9 CASSLGAADTQYF
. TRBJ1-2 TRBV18 CASSPEGSYGYTF
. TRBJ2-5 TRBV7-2 CASSLVSMWNIETQYF
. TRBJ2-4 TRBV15 CATSTPGGDIQYF
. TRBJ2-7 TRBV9 CASSPSQGGPRSYEQYF
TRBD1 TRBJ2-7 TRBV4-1 CASSQTPGQGSYEQYF
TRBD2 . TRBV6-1 CASHREGGSYEQYF
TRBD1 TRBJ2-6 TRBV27 CASSPRTGFTSGANVLTF
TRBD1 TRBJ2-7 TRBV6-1 CATTGTGTSYEQYF
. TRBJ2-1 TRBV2 CASTRRGNYNEQFF
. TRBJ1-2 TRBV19 CASGTDGYTF
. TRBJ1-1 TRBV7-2 CASSLGGVVGTEAFF
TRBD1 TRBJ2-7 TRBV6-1 CASSGFRDRVAYEQYF
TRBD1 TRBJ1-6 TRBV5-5 CASSLGQGALPESPLHF
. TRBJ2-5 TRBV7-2 CASSLSKGFQETQYF
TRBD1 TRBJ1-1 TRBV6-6 CASSVRDSTFQHEAFF
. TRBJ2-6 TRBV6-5 CASSYGGTGANVLTF
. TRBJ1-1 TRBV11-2 CASSLVTGLGTEAFF
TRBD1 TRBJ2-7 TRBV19 CASSRGQDGYEQYF
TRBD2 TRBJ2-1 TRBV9 CASRPGTSGSLHEQFF
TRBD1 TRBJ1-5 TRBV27 CASSTGTVISGNQPQHF
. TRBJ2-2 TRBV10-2 CACRRSEANTGELFF
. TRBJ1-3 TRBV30 CAWSRYMQTRDRLRNTIYF